This TCR beta chain comes out of a study of blood T cell repertoires in COVID-19. Original methodology: Nucleated cell counts were estimated from reference gene primer amplification. The assay was immunoSEQ multiplex PCR, and TCRdb's table has in-frame clones only and misses some. From that table come the V and J calls and clone size; the DNA was used to work out D and trimming. This table has 40,000 to 55,000 clones, approximately 86% appearing once. The sequenced sample consisted of peripheral blood. This clonotype originated in a woman in her seventies with acute or convalescent COVID-19.

The CDR3 DNA sequence: TGTGCCAGCAGGCGGGATCCTAGCACAGATACGCAGTATTTT. Amino acid sequence: CASRRDPSTDTQYF. V gene TRBV11-3 combines with J gene TRBJ2-3; the D gene is possibly TRBD2 (6 bases). Trimming shortened V by 6 bases and J by 0 bases, and 10 bases separated the two germline ends. Germline V gene sequence: CDR1 SGHNT, CDR2 YENEEA. The CDR3 covers 14 residues. The full variable domain, with the rest looked up from reference TRBV11-3 and TRBJ2-3, is EAGVVQSPRYKIIEKKQPVAFWCNPISGHNTLYWYLQNLGQGPELLIRYENEEAVDDSQLPKDRFSAERLKGVDSTLKIQPAELGDSAVYLCASRRDPSTDTQYFGPGTRLTVL.